The rows below give T cell receptor beta chains drawn from one sample of a study of T cells after yellow fever vaccination. A single record per CDR3 protein comes from TCRdb applying MiXCR to the 5' RACE reads. The sample has more than 300,000 distinct CDR3 sequences, roughly a tenth seen once; the top ten hold less than 3.5%. Sequenced material: CD4+ T cells sorted from PBMCs, taken 45 days after the yellow fever booster vaccination. These receptors originate from a young man who received the YFV17D yellow fever vaccine. CDR3s include the opening cysteine and the closing phenylalanine or tryptophan. The order of the fields is D gene, J gene, clone size, V gene, CDR3 protein, CDR3 DNA. A D gene is named only where the DNA matches it firmly. Clone sizes are given selectively: once, few, many, or a class where the clone is expanded.

TRBD2 | TRBJ2-1 | . | TRBV28 | CASTSGEYNEQFF | TGTGCCAGCACCAGCGGGGAGTACAATGAGCAGTTCTTC
. | TRBJ1-6 | few | TRBV6-6 | CASSHYGRFYNSPLHF | TGTGCCAGCAGCCATTACGGGAGATTCTATAATTCACCCCTCCACTTT
. | TRBJ2-1 | . | TRBV20-1 | CSARGPVGPSNEQFF | TGCAGTGCTAGAGGGCCGGTGGGCCCCTCCAATGAGCAGTTCTTC
. | TRBJ2-1 | . | TRBV20-1 | CSASRGADEQFF | TGCAGTGCTAGCAGGGGGGCGGATGAGCAGTTCTTC
TRBD2 | TRBJ2-4 | few | TRBV6-6 | CASSGTSGGGSDIQYF | TGTGCCAGCAGCGGGACTAGCGGGGGGGGGTCGGACATTCAGTACTTC
TRBD1 | TRBJ1-2 | few | TRBV15 | CATRTGDYGYTF | TGTGCCACGCGGACAGGGGACTATGGCTACACCTTC
TRBD2 | TRBJ2-3 | few | TRBV5-1 | CASSPILAGGQDTQYF | TGCGCCAGCAGCCCCATACTAGCGGGGGGCCAAGATACGCAGTATTTT
TRBD1 | TRBJ1-2 | few | TRBV5-1 | CASSSGTGANGYTF | TGCGCCAGCAGCTCCGGGACAGGGGCAAATGGCTACACCTTC
TRBD1 | TRBJ1-2 | . | TRBV10-3 | CAISESTPSGGGKGYTF | TGTGCCATCAGTGAGTCGACCCCCAGTGGAGGGGGCAAAGGCTACACCTTC
. | TRBJ2-1 | many | TRBV20-1 | CSAHRFTNNEQFF | TGCAGTGCCCATCGCTTCACTAACAATGAGCAGTTCTTC
. | TRBJ2-3 | . | TRBV12-1 | CASSLPWATFTQYF | TGTGCCAGCAGCCTCCCCTGGGCCACATTTACGCAGTATTTT
. | TRBJ1-5 | . | TRBV5-1 | CASRQDFGGQPQHF | TGCGCCAGCAGGCAGGACTTTGGAGGTCAGCCCCAGCATTTT
. | TRBJ2-5 | few | TRBV3-2 | CASSQDPSGIEETQYF | TGTGCCAGCAGCCAAGATCCCAGCGGGATAGAAGAGACCCAGTACTTC
. | TRBJ1-6 | . | TRBV4-1 | CASSQEESKRTPLHF | TGCGCCAGCAGCCAAGAGGAGTCGAAGCGTACACCCCTCCACTTT
TRBD1 | TRBJ2-1 | . | TRBV7-2 | CASSPRGGWGEQFF | TGTGCCAGCAGCCCCAGAGGGGGCTGGGGTGAGCAGTTCTTC
. | TRBJ2-4 | few | TRBV20-1 | CSGTPGQGKNIQYF | TGCAGTGGTACCCCGGGACAAGGCAAAAACATTCAGTACTTC
. | TRBJ1-6 | . | TRBV14 | CASSILQGGSSPLHF | TGTGCCAGCAGCATCCTGCAGGGAGGGAGTTCACCCCTCCACTTT
. | TRBJ2-7 | . | TRBV3-1 | CASSQDLGEQYF | TGTGCCAGCAGCCAAGATTTAGGTGAGCAGTACTTC
. | TRBJ2-2 | few | TRBV4-3 | CASSQGLTGELFF | TGCGCCAGCAGCCAAGGACTTACCGGGGAGCTGTTTTTT
. | TRBJ2-7 | few | TRBV12-3/TRBV12-4 | CASTPPWRGTEQYF | TGTGCCAGCACTCCCCCTTGGAGGGGAACCGAGCAGTACTTC
TRBD1 | TRBJ2-7 | few | TRBV7-9 | CASSLTGVPYEQYF | TGTGCCAGCAGCCTCACAGGGGTGCCCTACGAGCAGTACTTC
TRBD2 | TRBJ2-7 | few | TRBV6-5 | CASGYGGISYEQYF | TGTGCCAGCGGTTACGGGGGGATCTCCTACGAGCAGTACTTC
. | TRBJ2-3 | few | TRBV20-1 | CSGGPDTQYF | TGCAGTGGAGGGCCAGATACGCAGTATTTT
TRBD2 | TRBJ2-5 | once | TRBV7-9 | CASSFAGGPETQYF | TGTGCCAGCAGCTTTGCGGGGGGGCCAGAGACCCAGTACTTC
TRBD2 | TRBJ2-1 | . | TRBV5-1 | CASSPGASGGEQFF | TGCGCCAGCAGCCCCGGGGCTAGCGGGGGTGAGCAGTTCTTC
. | TRBJ2-3 | . | TRBV27 | CASSLSLGTQYF | TGTGCCAGCAGTTTATCGTTGGGTACGCAGTATTTT
. | TRBJ2-1 | . | TRBV4-1 | CASSQRGAGSSYNEQFF | TGCGCCAGCAGCCAACGGGGGGCCGGGAGCTCCTACAATGAGCAGTTCTTC
. | TRBJ1-4 | . | TRBV7-9 | CASSLTANEKLFF | TGTGCCAGCAGCTTAACCGCTAATGAAAAACTGTTTTTT
. | TRBJ2-7 | . | TRBV6-5 | CASSFQEGKYYEQYF | TGTGCCAGCAGTTTCCAGGAAGGAAAATACTACGAGCAGTACTTC
TRBD1 | TRBJ1-5 | few | TRBV7-3 | CASSSDRGQPQHF | TGTGCCAGCAGCTCGGACAGGGGTCAGCCCCAGCATTTT
. | TRBJ2-1 | few | TRBV11-2 | CASKLGHPSREQFF | TGTGCCAGCAAGTTGGGGCACCCCTCGAGGGAGCAGTTCTTC
TRBD1 | TRBJ1-1 | . | TRBV25-1 | CASRDRATEAFF | TGTGCCAGCAGAGACAGGGCCACAGAAGCTTTCTTT
. | TRBJ2-7 | . | TRBV20-1 | CSARGGGRTYEQYF | TGCAGTGCTAGGGGAGGGGGCCGAACCTACGAGCAGTACTTC
TRBD2 | TRBJ2-3 | few | TRBV2 | CASSRGLAGNTDTQYF | TGTGCCAGCAGTCGAGGACTAGCGGGGAACACAGATACGCAGTATTTT
. | TRBJ2-3 | . | TRBV12-3/TRBV12-4 | CASSFSAYTDTQYF | TGTGCCAGCAGTTTTAGCGCCTACACAGATACGCAGTATTTT
. | TRBJ2-5 | many | TRBV29-1 | CSAHFGETQYF | TGCAGCGCTCACTTTGGGGAGACCCAGTACTTC
. | TRBJ1-1 | . | TRBV18 | CASSPPGRAEAFF | TGTGCCAGCTCACCACCGGGGCGGGCTGAAGCTTTCTTT
. | TRBJ1-1 | . | TRBV5-4 | CASSLARATEAFF | TGTGCCAGCAGCTTGGCCCGGGCGACTGAAGCTTTCTTT
. | TRBJ1-5 | . | TRBV6-2/TRBV6-3 | CASSTRNYRDGSNQPQHF | TGTGCCAGCAGTACCCGAAATTATCGGGACGGTAGCAATCAGCCCCAGCATTTT
. | TRBJ1-6 | . | TRBV4-1 | CASRESSLRDSYNSPLHF | TGCGCCAGCCGGGAGAGCTCTCTCAGGGACTCCTATAATTCACCCCTCCACTTT
. | TRBJ2-1 | many | TRBV5-1 | CASSPGLPPPNEQFF | TGCGCCAGCAGCCCTGGACTCCCACCCCCCAATGAGCAGTTCTTC
TRBD1 | TRBJ2-1 | . | TRBV5-3 | CARSLNRDSLYQAYNEQFF | TGTGCCAGAAGCTTAAACCGGGACAGCCTCTATCAGGCCTACAATGAGCAGTTCTTC
TRBD2 | TRBJ2-3 | few | TRBV5-1 | CASSSGLVGGDTQYF | TGCGCCAGCAGCTCCGGACTGGTGGGGGGGGATACGCAGTATTTT
. | TRBJ2-5 | . | TRBV29-1 | CSVQGLRGAGETQYF | TGCAGCGTTCAGGGCCTCAGAGGGGCTGGAGAGACCCAGTACTTC
. | TRBJ2-7 | many | TRBV10-3 | CAISEDLGLGAGDSYEQYF | TGTGCCATCAGTGAAGATTTGGGGTTAGGGGCAGGGGACTCCTACGAGCAGTACTTC
. | TRBJ1-1 | few | TRBV7-2 | CASSSYGGNTEAFF | TGTGCCAGCAGCTCATACGGAGGGAACACTGAAGCTTTCTTT
. | TRBJ2-2 | many | TRBV28 | CASKSPGGLATGELFF | TGTGCCAGCAAATCCCCCGGGGGGCTGGCCACCGGGGAGCTGTTTTTT
. | TRBJ2-6 | few | TRBV12-3/TRBV12-4 | CASSFNLRGITGANVLTF | TGTGCCAGCAGTTTTAACCTAAGGGGCATTACTGGGGCCAACGTCCTGACTTTC
TRBD2 | TRBJ2-5 | few | TRBV5-1 | CASSLVLAGGEETQYF | TGCGCCAGCAGCCTGGTGCTAGCGGGGGGTGAAGAGACCCAGTACTTC
TRBD1 | TRBJ1-2 | . | TRBV4-2 | CASSPGQGEGGYYGYTF | TGTGCCAGCAGCCCGGGACAGGGAGAAGGGGGCTACTATGGCTACACCTTC
TRBD1 | TRBJ2-3 | . | TRBV19 | CASSTRGQGFLSDTQYF | TGTGCCAGTAGTACTCGGGGACAGGGGTTTCTGTCAGATACGCAGTATTTT